Here is one TCR beta chain with its context. Sequencing used immunoSEQ multiplex PCR; TCRdb keeps in-frame clones, though not all of them. The sample has around 130,000 clones, 84% seen once. This sample is part of a study of blood T cell repertoires in COVID-19. Study background: Samples taken during acute and convalescent COVID-19 were collected in the United States, Italy and Spain.

The germline V gene encodes CDR1 LGHDT and CDR2 YNNKEL (reference sequence). The CDR3 contains 16 residues. Trimming shortened V by 0 bases and J by 4 bases, and 14 bases separated the two germline ends. The TCR originated in a human donor in a cohort sampled during active COVID-19. The V gene is TRBV3-1 (or the pseudogene TRBV3-2), the J gene TRBJ2-3, with a weak D call TRBD2 (6 bases). Sequencing used peripheral blood. Here the CDR3 reads CASSQDPGGVSDTQYF. Here the CDR3 DNA reads TGTGCCAGCAGCCAAGATCCCGGGGGTGTATCAGATACGCAGTATTTT.